The rows below give T cell receptor beta chains drawn from one sample of a study of blood T cell repertoires in COVID-19. Repertoires were generated with immunoSEQ multiplex PCR, while TCRdb's copy carries only in-frame clones and drops some. Among 150,000 to 200,000 clones listed, roughly nine tenths were seen once. Sequencing used peripheral blood. These TCRs come from a man between 18 and 35 years old who had recovered from COVID-19. Both conserved end residues are part of each CDR3. D genes are given only for firm matches. A row's size may be missing; if present it is once, few, many or a size class.

d_gene	v_gene	abundance	j_gene	CDR3aa	CDR3nt
TRBD2	TRBV6-1	.	TRBJ2-1	CASSDPLAGGGNEQFF	TGTGCCAGCAGTGACCCTCTAGCGGGAGGTGGTAATGAGCAGTTCTTC
.	TRBV5-1	.	TRBJ2-1	CASMLGGGDNEQFF	TGCGCCAGCATGCTGGGTGGCGGTGACAATGAGCAGTTCTTC
.	TRBV10-3	.	TRBJ1-2	CAISEAGPLFYTF	TGTGCCATCAGTGAGGCGGGGCCCCTCTTCTACACCTTC
.	TRBV2	.	TRBJ2-3	CASSGTRDTDTQYF	TGTGCCAGTTCCGGGACTCGCGACACAGATACGCAGTATTTT
.	TRBV7-8	.	TRBJ2-7	CASSLATGLPYEQYF	TGTGCCAGCAGCTTAGCGACAGGTTTACCCTACGAGCAGTACTTC
.	TRBV2	.	TRBJ2-7	CASSEERNNLYEQYF	TGTGCCAGCAGTGAGGAGCGGAATAATTTATACGAGCAGTACTTC
.	TRBV4-3	once	TRBJ2-7	CASSQDSQSGEQYF	TGCGCCAGCAGCCAAGATAGTCAGAGCGGCGAGCAGTACTTC
TRBD1	TRBV7-6	.	TRBJ1-3	CASSFAPGQSSGNTIYF	TGTGCCAGCAGCTTCGCCCCGGGACAGAGCTCTGGAAACACCATATATTTT
.	TRBV11-2	.	TRBJ1-4	CASSSQTVEKLFF	TGTGCCAGCAGCTCCCAGACAGTTGAAAAACTGTTTTTT
.	TRBV10-3	.	TRBJ1-1	CAISEPEDSNLNTEAFF	TGTGCCATCAGTGAGCCGGAGGACAGCAACTTGAACACTGAAGCTTTCTTT
.	TRBV2	few	TRBJ2-5	CASSFNKGETQYF	TGTGCCAGCAGCTTCAATAAGGGGGAGACCCAGTACTTC
TRBD1	TRBV7-2	once	TRBJ2-5	CASSPQGAVETQYF	TGTGCCAGCAGCCCACAGGGGGCGGTAGAGACCCAGTACTTC
TRBD2	TRBV7-8	.	TRBJ2-7	CASSLVLAGARNEQYF	TGTGCCAGCAGCTTAGTCCTAGCGGGAGCACGTAACGAGCAGTACTTC
.	TRBV28	few	TRBJ1-4	CASSNREGNEKLFF	TGTGCCAGCAGCAACAGGGAGGGGAATGAAAAACTGTTTTTT
.	TRBV18	.	TRBJ2-3	CASSTNTPPDTQYF	TGTGCCAGCTCAACCAACACGCCGCCAGATACGCAGTATTTT
.	TRBV23-1	.	TRBJ1-2	CASSQSTVNGYTF	TGCGCCAGCAGTCAATCGACAGTAAATGGCTACACCTTC
TRBD1	TRBV15	.	TRBJ2-7	CATSGDRGLESEQYF	TGTGCCACCAGCGGGGACAGGGGGCTTGAGAGCGAGCAGTACTTC
TRBD1	TRBV2	.	TRBJ2-1	CASFNLGTGASNEQFF	TGTGCCAGCTTCAATTTAGGGACAGGGGCTTCCAATGAGCAGTTCTTC